Detailed here is one T cell receptor (beta chain). Antigen specificity is unknown. These data belong to a study of T cell repertoires in cytomegalovirus infection. The overall study: Both CMV infection and a matching HLA type were indicated by public TCR beta signatures. Study-level results: There were HLA-C-restricted CMV-specific TCR beta clonotypes dominating the ex vivo response.

MiXCR, applied by TCRdb to the reads, yields one record per CDR3 protein. Of roughly 760,000 distinct CDR3 sequences in the sample, 35% are singletons; the top ten hold 2.5% to 3.5%. The CDR3 covers 13 residues. CDR1 MGHRA and CDR2 YSYEKL come from the germline V gene. The V gene lost 0 bases and the J gene lost 4 bases, with 4 bases spanning the gap. The specimen sequenced was PBMCs. The clonotype was recovered from a human donor in good health (CMV status not recorded). Some clones in this sample may be carry-over from other donors' samples. The chain combines TRBV4-1 with TRBJ1-3; no reliable D call. This CDR3 is CASSQDPGNTIYF. CDR3 sequence (DNA): TGCGCCAGCAGCCAAGATCCAGGAAACACCATATATTTT.